The 14 T cell receptor beta chains below come from one sample, sequenced in a study of OX40 agonist ivuxolimab in advanced cancers. Libraries were prepared by immunoSEQ multiplex PCR; TCRdb keeps only in-frame clonotypes and omits some of them. The sample contains 76,000 or so clones, more than 85% of which appear only once. The material sequenced was CD4+ or CD8+ T cells sorted from blood, taken in a trial of the OX40 agonist ivuxolimab. All receptors come from an adult with an advanced solid tumor such as melanoma, head and neck, liver or kidney cancer.

This clone was recorded once. V usage is TRBV4-1 and J usage is TRBJ2-1, with 9 bases lining up with TRBD2. V trimming: 0 bases; J trimming: 9 bases; junction bases outside the gene matches: 3. The CDR3 is 14 amino acids. Germline loops: CDR1 MGHRA, CDR2 YSYEKL. CDR3 sequence (DNA): TGCGCCAGCAGCCAAGAGGGACTAGCTACTGAGCAGTTCTTC. It encodes CASSQEGLATEQFF.

The chain employs TRBV21-1 and TRBJ2-7. TRBV21-1 is a documented pseudogene. The CDR3 runs to 15 residues. The CDR3 sequence: CASSNGRREPYEQYF. CDR3 DNA: TGTGCCAGCAGCAATGGACGGCGAGAACCCTACGAGCAGTACTTC.

Points on this clone: A clone one base away is much larger, so this may be a read error. J is TRBJ1-5 and V is TRBV27; D unresolved. This CDR3 region has 13 residues. V lost 5 bases and J lost 7, with 12 bases in between. Germline loops: CDR1 MNHEY, CDR2 SMNVEV (reference sequence). The CDR3 region is CASSRESGQPQHF. The CDR3 DNA reads as TGTGCCAGCAGTCGAGAGAGCGGGCAGCCCCAGCATTTT.

The chain carries TRBV4-3 and TRBJ2-1, with D hard to call. Germline loops: CDR1 LGHNA, CDR2 YSLEER. V was trimmed by 4 bases and J by 7 bases, leaving 14 bases between them. The CDR3 spans 14 residues. CDR3 amino acids: CASSPSLEINEQFF. For the CDR3, the DNA is TGCGCCAGCAGCCCTTCATTAGAAATAAATGAGCAGTTCTTC.

The chain employs TRBV6-1 and TRBJ2-3; the D gene is possibly TRBD2 (6 bases). The V gene's germline CDR1 is MNHNS and CDR2 SASEGT. The V gene lost 6 bases and the J gene lost 3 bases, with 7 bases spanning the gap. CDR3 length: 12 amino acids. The CDR3 loop is CASSRGTDTQYF. CDR3 DNA sequence: TGTGCCAGCAGCCGGGGGACAGATACGCAGTATTTT.

This chain connects TRBV4-3 to TRBJ1-1, with D uncertain. Trimming pared 5 bases from V and 8 bases from J, leaving 15 bases between. The CDR3 totals 13 residues. The germline V gene encodes CDR1 LGHNA and CDR2 YSLEER. CDR3 sequence (DNA): TGCGCCAGCAGCTCGGCTTTGGGTTACGAAGCTTTCTTT. Protein product: CASSSALGYEAFF.

The V gene is TRBV19, the J gene TRBJ1-1, with 8 bases lining up with TRBD1. The ends lost 5 bases at V and 0 bases at J; junction bases unmatched: 8. The CDR3 sequence is 16 residues long. The V gene's germline CDR1 is LNHDA and CDR2 SQIVND (reference sequence). CDR3 nucleotide sequence: TGTGCCAGTAGTGAGCGGACAGGGCATATGAACACTGAAGCTTTCTTT. Amino acids: CASSERTGHMNTEAFF.

The gene calls are TRBV9 and TRBJ2-2; D might be TRBD2 (5 bases). The germline gives CDR1 SGDLS, CDR2 YYNGEE. V was cut by 3 bases and J by 1 base, with 10 bases left in between. This CDR3 contains 15 residues. The CDR3 DNA is TGTGCCAGCAGCGGACCGGGAAAGAACACCGGGGAGCTGTTTTTT. Protein product: CASSGPGKNTGELFF.

CDR3 sequence: CASSLVGENEQFF. CDR3 DNA sequence: TGTGCCAGCAGCTTGGTCGGGGAGAATGAGCAGTTCTTC. The V gene is TRBV7-2, the J gene TRBJ2-1; the D gene is possibly TRBD2 (5 bases). The CDR3 sequence is 13 residues long. Germline V gene data show CDR1 as SGHTA and CDR2 as FQGNSA. V lost 3 bases, J lost 7 bases, and 10 bases lay in between.

The chain uses TRBV13 and TRBJ2-7; the match to TRBD2 covers 7 bases. Trimming took 4 bases from V and 0 from J; bases not matched to a gene: 6. CDR1 PRHDT and CDR2 FYEKMQ come from the germline V gene (reference sequence). The CDR3 length is 15 residues. This CDR3 is CASSSSRGSSYEQYF. CDR3 in DNA: TGTGCCAGCAGCTCATCGCGGGGGAGCTCCTACGAGCAGTACTTC.

The chain links TRBV19 to TRBJ2-7; possibly TRBD1 or TRBD2 for D (5 bases each). CDR3 length equals 13 residues. Germline V gene data show CDR1 as LNHDA and CDR2 as SQIVND (reference sequence). Deletions cut 6 bases from V and 4 bases from J, with 13 bases between. The CDR3 region is CASSPGTQYEQYF. CDR3 in DNA: TGTGCCAGTAGCCCCGGGACCCAGTACGAGCAGTACTTC. Variable domain in full (rest from reference TRBV19 and TRBJ2-7): DGGITQSPKYLFRKEGQNVTLSCEQNLNHDAMYWYRQDPGQGLRLIYYSQIVNDFQKGDIAEGYSVSREKKESFPLTVTSAQKNPTAFYLCASSPGTQYEQYFGPGTRLTVT.

V usage is TRBV6-1 and J usage is TRBJ2-1; D is unclear. V was clipped by 2 bases and J by 8 bases, with 10 bases between them. The V gene's germline CDR1 is MNHNS and CDR2 SASEGT. This CDR3 contains 13 residues. In DNA, the CDR3 is TGTGCCAGCAGTGAAAAACCTATCGATGAGCAGTTCTTC. It is translated as CASSEKPIDEQFF.

In regard to this clone: The sample holds other DNA sequences that translate to the same CDR3. The gene calls are TRBV6-6 and TRBJ2-2; D unclear. V lost 7 bases and J lost 6, with 6 bases in between. CDR1 is MNHNY, CDR2 SVGAGI, per germline (reference sequence). The CDR3 extends over 11 amino acids. DNA for the CDR3: TGTGCCAGCACTCGGTCCGGGGAGCTGTTTTTT. Translation: CASTRSGELFF.

This clone ranks as medium-sized. The chain couples TRBV5-1 to TRBJ1-5, with D hard to call. Trimming left V 0 bases short and J 3 bases short, with 4 bases between. The germline V gene encodes CDR1 SGHRS and CDR2 YFSETQ. This CDR3 has 13 residues. DNA for the CDR3: TGCGCCAGCAGCTTGGGGTCCAATCAGCCCCAGCATTTT. This encodes CASSLGSNQPQHF.